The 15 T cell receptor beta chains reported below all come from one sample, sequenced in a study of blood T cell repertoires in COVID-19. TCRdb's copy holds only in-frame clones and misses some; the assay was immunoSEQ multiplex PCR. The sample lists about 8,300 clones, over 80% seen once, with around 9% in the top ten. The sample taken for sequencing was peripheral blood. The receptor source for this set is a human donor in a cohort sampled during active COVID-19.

The CDR3 is CASTAAGPTPNEQFF. In DNA, the CDR3 is TGTGCCAGTACGGCGGCGGGACCCACCCCCAATGAGCAGTTCTTC. This sequence joins TRBV19 and TRBJ2-1; a possible D gene is TRBD2 (6 bases). The V gene lost 7 bases and the J gene lost 6 bases, with 19 bases spanning the gap. This CDR3 spans 15 amino acids. Germline V gene data show CDR1 as LNHDA and CDR2 as SQIVND (reference sequence).

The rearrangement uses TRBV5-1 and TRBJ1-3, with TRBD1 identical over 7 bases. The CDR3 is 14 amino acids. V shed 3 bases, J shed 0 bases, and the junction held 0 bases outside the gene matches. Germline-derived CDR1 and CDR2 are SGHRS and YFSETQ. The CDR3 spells CASSWDSSGNTIYF. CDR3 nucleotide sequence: TGCGCCAGCAGCTGGGACAGCTCTGGAAACACCATATATTTT. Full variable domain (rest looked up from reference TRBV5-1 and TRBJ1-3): KAGVTQTPRYLIKTRGQQVTLSCSPISGHRSVSWYQQTPGQGLQFLFEYFSETQRNKGNFPGRFSGRQFSNSRSEMNVSTLELGDSALYLCASSWDSSGNTIYFGEGSWLTVV.

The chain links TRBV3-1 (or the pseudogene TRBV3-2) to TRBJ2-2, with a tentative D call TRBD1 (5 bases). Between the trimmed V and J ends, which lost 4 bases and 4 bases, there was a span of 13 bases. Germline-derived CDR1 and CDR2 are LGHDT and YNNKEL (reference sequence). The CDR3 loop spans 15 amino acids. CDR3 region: CASSPGPPGTGELFF. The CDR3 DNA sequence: TGTGCCAGCAGCCCAGGGCCACCGGGCACCGGGGAGCTGTTTTTT.

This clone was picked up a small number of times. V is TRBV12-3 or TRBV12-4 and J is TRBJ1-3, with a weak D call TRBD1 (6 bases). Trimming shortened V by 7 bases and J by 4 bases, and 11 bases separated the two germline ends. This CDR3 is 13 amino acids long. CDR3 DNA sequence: TGTGCCAGCATCACGGGGGGCGGAAACACCATATATTTT. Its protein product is CASITGGGNTIYF.

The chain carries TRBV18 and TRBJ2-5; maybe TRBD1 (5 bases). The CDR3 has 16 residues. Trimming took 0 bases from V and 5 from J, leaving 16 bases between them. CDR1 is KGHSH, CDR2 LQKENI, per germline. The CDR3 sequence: CASSPPTVAGRETQYF. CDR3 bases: TGTGCCAGCTCACCACCTACCGTGGCAGGGCGGGAGACCCAGTACTTC.

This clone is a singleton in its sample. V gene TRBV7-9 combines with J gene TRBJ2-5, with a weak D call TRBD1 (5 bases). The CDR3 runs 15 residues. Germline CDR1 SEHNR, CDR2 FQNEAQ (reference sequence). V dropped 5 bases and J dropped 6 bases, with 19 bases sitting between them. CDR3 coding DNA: TGTGCCAGCAGCGCCAAAGGTGGCAGGGCCCAGACCCAGTACTTC. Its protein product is CASSAKGGRAQTQYF.

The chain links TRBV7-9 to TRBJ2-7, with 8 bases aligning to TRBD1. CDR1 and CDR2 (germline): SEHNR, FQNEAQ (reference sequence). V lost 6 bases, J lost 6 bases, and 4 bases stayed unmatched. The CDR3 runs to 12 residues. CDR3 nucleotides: TGTGCCAGCAGAGTTACAGGGGGCGAGCAGTACTTC. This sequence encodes CASRVTGGEQYF.

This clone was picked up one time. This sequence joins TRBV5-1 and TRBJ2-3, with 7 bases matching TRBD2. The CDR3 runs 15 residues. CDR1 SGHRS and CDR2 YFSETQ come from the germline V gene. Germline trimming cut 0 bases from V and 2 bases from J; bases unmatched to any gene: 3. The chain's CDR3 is CASSLGLAVTDTQYF. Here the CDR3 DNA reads TGCGCCAGCAGCTTGGGGCTAGCGGTCACAGATACGCAGTATTTT.

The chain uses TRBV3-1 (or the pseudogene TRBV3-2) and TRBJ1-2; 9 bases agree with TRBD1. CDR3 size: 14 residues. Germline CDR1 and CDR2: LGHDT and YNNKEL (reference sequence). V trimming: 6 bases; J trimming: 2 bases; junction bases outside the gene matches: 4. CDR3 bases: TGTGCCAGCAGGACGGGGACAGGGAACTATGGCTACACCTTC. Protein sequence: CASRTGTGNYGYTF.

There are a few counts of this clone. The CDR3 DNA follows: TGCAGCGTTGATGGGGAGGGGGGCGAGCAGTACTTC. Protein sequence: CSVDGEGGEQYF. The genes are TRBV29-1 and TRBJ2-7; maybe TRBD2 (7 bases). Germline V gives CDR1 SQVTM, CDR2 ANQGSEA. The CDR3 contains 12 residues. V lost 3 bases, J lost 6 bases, and 12 bases lay in between.

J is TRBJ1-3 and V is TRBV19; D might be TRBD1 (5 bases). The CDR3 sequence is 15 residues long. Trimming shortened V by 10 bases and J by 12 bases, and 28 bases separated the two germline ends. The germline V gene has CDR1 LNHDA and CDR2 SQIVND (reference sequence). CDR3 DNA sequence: TGTGCCACCCTACGAGCGGGACCCCCGACGGAAATCATATATTTT. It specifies CATLRAGPPTEIIYF.

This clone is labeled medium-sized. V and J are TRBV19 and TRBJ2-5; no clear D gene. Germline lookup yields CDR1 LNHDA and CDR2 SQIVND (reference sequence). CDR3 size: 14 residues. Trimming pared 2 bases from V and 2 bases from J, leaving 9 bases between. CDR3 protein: CASSISPGQETQYF. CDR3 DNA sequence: TGTGCCAGTAGTATATCCCCAGGTCAAGAGACCCAGTACTTC.

The CDR3 DNA sequence: TGTGCCAGCAGTTACTGGTTTGCCGGGGAGCTGTTTTTT. This gives the protein CASSYWFAGELFF. V and J are TRBV12-3 or TRBV12-4 and TRBJ2-2; D uncertain. The CDR3 is 13 residues long. Trimming cost V 4 bases and J 6 bases, with 9 bases left between them.

The CDR3: CASSPGLAEGYEQYF. The DNA of the CDR3 is TGTGCCAGCAGCCCCGGACTAGCGGAAGGTTACGAGCAGTACTTC. This chain uses TRBV11-1 with TRBJ2-7, with 10 bases that match TRBD2. CDR3 length: 15 amino acids. Germline CDR1 SGHAT, CDR2 FQDESV (reference sequence). Trimming took 5 bases from V and 4 from J; bases not matched to a gene: 8. Variable domain in full (rest from reference TRBV11-1 and TRBJ2-7): EAEVAQSPRYKITEKSQAVAFWCDPISGHATLYWYRQILGQGPELLVQFQDESVVDDSQLPKDRFSAERLKGVDSTLKIQPAELGDSAMYLCASSPGLAEGYEQYFGPGTRLTVT.

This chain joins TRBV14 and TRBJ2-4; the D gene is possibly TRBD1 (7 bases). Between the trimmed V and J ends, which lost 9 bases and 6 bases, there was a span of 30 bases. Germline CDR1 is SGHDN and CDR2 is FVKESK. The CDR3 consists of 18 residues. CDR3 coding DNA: TGTGCCAGTGCCGGGGGACAGTTGGGGTCCGGAGGGGGAAACATTCAGTACTTC. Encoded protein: CASAGGQLGSGGGNIQYF.